The 5 T cell receptor beta chains in this list originate from one sample, sequenced in a study of cytomegalovirus exposure and HLA in healthy donors (dated by TCRdb to between 2016 and 2019). Libraries were prepared through the immunoSEQ multiplex PCR assay. TCRdb carries this immuneACCESS record with in-frame sequences only. Its versions omit some clonotypes, under half of them owing to an unresolved V gene in the studies checked, with the rest unexplained. For this sample the table gives about 140,000 clones, of which almost 85% were detected only once. The leading ten clones occupy approximately 1.5% of the sample. The material sequenced was PBMCs. The receptors derive from a woman in her 30s in good health and CMV-seronegative.

This clone appeared a few times. This rearrangement joins TRBV7-2 to TRBJ2-7; 8 nucleotides line up with TRBD1. V shed 2 bases and J 4 bases; nucleotides not matched to a gene: 4. There are 14 residues in the CDR3. CDR1 is SGHTA and CDR2 is FQGNSA in the germline V gene. The CDR3 sequence: CASSLSTGDYEQYF. The CDR3 DNA is TGTGCCAGCAGCTTATCGACAGGGGATTACGAGCAGTACTTC.

The chain recombines TRBV2 with TRBJ1-4; 8 bases fit TRBD1. This CDR3 spans 14 amino acids. The junction had 7 bases not matched to a gene; V was cut back by 6 bases and J by 7 bases. The germline V gene encodes CDR1 SNHLY and CDR2 FYNNEI. The CDR3 DNA reads as TGTGCCAGCAGGAACAGGGGGAGTAGTGAAAAACTGTTTTTT. Its translation: CASRNRGSSEKLFF.

V and J are TRBV7-8 and TRBJ2-7, with TRBD1 matching over 9 bases. V was clipped by 5 bases and J by 1 base; unmatched bases: 6. The CDR3 has 15 residues. Germline CDR1 and CDR2: SGHVS and FQNEAQ. CDR3 sequence (DNA): TGTGCCAGCAGCCCGGGGACAGGGTTGTCCTACGAGCAGTACTTC. Translation gives CASSPGTGLSYEQYF.

The chain recombines TRBV28 with TRBJ2-5, with TRBD2 identical over 11 bases. The CDR3 totals 19 residues. CDR1 MDHEN and CDR2 SYDVKM come from the germline V gene. The J segment lost 1 base and the V segment lost 5 bases, leaving 15 bases of the junction unmatched. The CDR3 sequence: CASSPSVLAGGGFQETQYF. In DNA, the CDR3 is TGTGCCAGCAGTCCCTCGGTCCTAGCGGGGGGCGGATTCCAAGAGACCCAGTACTTC.

This clone was seen at least ten times. The rearrangement uses TRBV7-8 and TRBJ1-3; tentatively, D is TRBD1 (5 bases). The CDR3 has 16 amino acids. Trimming took 2 bases from V and 3 from J, leaving 14 bases between them. CDR1 is SGHVS and CDR2 is FQNEAQ in the germline V gene. CDR3 bases: TGTGCCAGCAGCTTATCTCCGTCAGGGTATGGAAACACCATATATTTT. Its protein is CASSLSPSGYGNTIYF.